This T cell receptor (beta chain) was retrieved from a study of blood T cell repertoires in COVID-19. Across the study: COVID-19 samples collected from the United States, Italy and Spain covered acute and convalescent phases. The cDNA or gDNA used as material had been derived from T cells, B-cell-depleted T cells, or PBMCs.

Sequencing used immunoSEQ multiplex PCR; TCRdb keeps in-frame clones, though not all of them. The sample has about 200,000 clones, 80% to 90% seen once. Sequenced: peripheral blood. The TCR comes from a man aged 60 to 69 who had recovered from COVID-19.

CDR3 DNA: TGCGCCAGCAGCTTGGCCCCCCAGGGTGGGGCCAACGTCCTGACTTTC. This codes for CASSLAPQGGANVLTF. The chain couples TRBV5-1 to TRBJ2-6, with D possibly matching TRBD1 (5 bases). Trimming removed 0 bases at V and 3 bases at J, with 10 bases between. Germline V gives CDR1 SGHRS, CDR2 YFSETQ. The CDR3 is made up of 16 amino acids.